Listed here are 32 T cell receptor beta chains from one sample, sequenced in a study of blood T cell repertoires in COVID-19. Produced via immunoSEQ multiplex PCR; TCRdb's table is partial and in-frame only. The sample includes 55,000 to 65,000 clones, around 83% of them seen just once. Sequencing was performed on peripheral blood. The receptors here all came from a woman in her sixties with acute or convalescent COVID-19.

The chain combines TRBV18 with TRBJ1-4, with D uncertain. Germline loops: CDR1 KGHSH, CDR2 LQKENI. This CDR3 region has 13 residues. V dropped 5 bases and J dropped 7 bases, with 11 bases sitting between them. In DNA, the CDR3 is TGTGCCAGCTCATCAGGACGGGGTGAAAAACTGTTTTTT. Protein sequence: CASSSGRGEKLFF.

The chain recombines TRBV5-1 with TRBJ1-6; TRBD1 aligns across 7 bases. With V trimmed by 0 bases and J by 7 bases, 7 bases remained unmatched. CDR1 is SGHRS, CDR2 YFSETQ, per germline. The length of the CDR3 is 16 residues. CDR3 sequence reads: CASSLEQGSSNSPLHF. Written as DNA, the CDR3 is TGCGCCAGCAGCTTGGAACAGGGGAGTTCAAATTCACCCCTCCACTTT.

This sequence joins TRBV7-8 and TRBJ1-5, with 7 bases fitting TRBD1. J lost 2 bases, V lost 5 bases, and 12 bases had no gene match. The CDR3 totals 17 residues. CDR1 and CDR2 from the germline V gene are SGHVS and FQNEAQ. The CDR3 sequence: CASSAYRGGGGNQPQHF. The CDR3 coding sequence is TGTGCCAGCAGCGCCTACAGGGGCGGAGGGGGCAATCAGCCCCAGCATTTT. The variable domain in full, completed from reference TRBV7-8 and TRBJ1-5, reads GAGVSQSPRYKVAKRGQDVALRCDPISGHVSLFWYQQALGQGPEFLTYFQNEAQLDKSGLPSDRFFAERPEGSVSTLKIQRTQQEDSAVYLCASSAYRGGGGNQPQHFGDGTRLSIL.

The chain recombines TRBV9 with TRBJ2-3; a possible D gene is TRBD2 (7 bases). The CDR3 loop spans 18 amino acids. Germline loops: CDR1 SGDLS, CDR2 YYNGEE. Trimming cost V 3 bases and J 2 bases, with 22 bases left between them. The CDR3 here is CASSGAGAPVSYTDTQYF. The CDR3, as DNA: TGTGCCAGCAGCGGGGCGGGGGCCCCGGTAAGCTACACAGATACGCAGTATTTT. Using reference TRBV9 and TRBJ2-3 for the parts outside the CDR3, the full variable domain is DSGVTQTPKHLITATGQRVTLRCSPRSGDLSVYWYQQSLDQGLQFLIQYYNGEERAKGNILERFSAQQFPDLHSELNLSSLELGDSALYFCASSGAGAPVSYTDTQYFGPGTRLTVL.

The gene calls are TRBV9 and TRBJ1-2; the D is unclear. The V end lost 5 bases, the J end lost 2 bases, and 16 bases lay between the germline ends. Germline-derived CDR1 and CDR2 are SGDLS and YYNGEE. The CDR3 runs to 15 residues. In DNA, the CDR3 is TGTGCCAGCAGTCTTACTGCGACGGGGAACTATGGCTACACCTTC. Amino acids: CASSLTATGNYGYTF.

V gene TRBV12-3 or TRBV12-4 combines with J gene TRBJ1-2, with 7 bases that match TRBD1. The CDR3 has 12 amino acids. The trim removed 2 bases at V and 14 bases at J, leaving 8 bases unmatched. This chain's CDR3 is CASSLPTGNPTF. Here the CDR3 DNA reads TGTGCCAGCAGTTTACCGACAGGGAACCCAACCTTC.

The chain has TRBV5-1 and TRBJ1-3; D is undetermined. Germline CDR1 SGHRS, CDR2 YFSETQ. Trimming pared 2 bases from V and 0 bases from J, leaving 24 bases between. The CDR3 covers 20 residues. The CDR3 DNA reads TGCGCCAGCAGCTTCATACCCGGGTCAGCCGACGTAAACTCTGGAAACACCATATATTTT. The encoded protein is CASSFIPGSADVNSGNTIYF.

This clone was seen ten or more times. The chain links TRBV4-2 to TRBJ2-5, with 9 nucleotides matching TRBD2. CDR1 and CDR2 from the germline V gene are LGHNA and YNFKEQ. The CDR3 has 15 amino acids. Trimming took 3 bases from V and 1 from J; bases not matched to a gene: 3. CDR3: CASSQGSGGQETQYF. The CDR3 bases are TGTGCCAGCAGCCAGGGTAGCGGGGGCCAAGAGACCCAGTACTTC.

The V call is TRBV6-5, the J call TRBJ1-3; 9 positions match TRBD1. Germline assignment: CDR1 MNHEY and CDR2 SVGAGI. J gave up 1 base and V 5 bases, and 3 bases lay outside the gene matches. The CDR3 runs 15 residues. The CDR3, as DNA: TGTGCCAGCAGTCTGGACAGGGGATCTGGAAACACCATATATTTT. As protein: CASSLDRGSGNTIYF.

The DNA for the CDR3 is TGTGCCAGCTCCCAGCGACAGCTCCCTGAGATCACGGGCTACACCTTC. Its translation is CASSQRQLPEITGYTF. The rearrangement joins TRBV18 to TRBJ1-2; D perhaps matches TRBD1 (5 bases). With 6 bases removed from V and 8 bases from J, the gap between germline ends came to 25 bases. Germline V gives CDR1 KGHSH, CDR2 LQKENI. This CDR3 contains 16 residues.

A note on this clone: This sample includes further DNA sequences coding for the same CDR3. The chain couples TRBV19 to TRBJ1-4, with 7 bases that match TRBD1. The ends lost 5 bases at V and 0 bases at J; junction bases unmatched: 3. The length of the CDR3 is 15 residues. Germline CDR1 is LNHDA and CDR2 is SQIVND (reference sequence). DNA of the CDR3: TGTGCCAGTAGTGGGACAGCGGCAACTAATGAAAAACTGTTTTTT. It yields the protein CASSGTAATNEKLFF.

The chain combines TRBV5-4 with TRBJ2-7; possible D gene TRBD2, 5 bases. CDR3 length: 14 residues. Germline CDR1 reads SGHNT; CDR2 reads YYREEE (reference sequence). Trimming shortened V by 4 bases and J by 5 bases, and 16 bases separated the two germline ends. The CDR3 nucleotides read TGTGCCAGCAGCCATTTTGGGAGAATCGACGAGCAGTACTTC. It encodes CASSHFGRIDEQYF.

The J gene is TRBJ2-1, the V gene TRBV3-1 (or the pseudogene TRBV3-2); D is possibly TRBD1 (6 bases). The germline CDR1 and CDR2 sequences are LGHDT and YNNKEL (reference sequence). V was pared by 4 bases and J by 9 bases, with 19 bases between. The CDR3 runs to 15 residues. CDR3 protein: CASSPTLQGGREQFF. Here the CDR3 DNA reads TGTGCCAGCAGCCCTACGCTACAGGGCGGCCGTGAGCAGTTCTTC.

This sequence joins TRBV9 and TRBJ2-7; tentatively, D is TRBD2 (5 bases). This CDR3 region has 11 residues. Trimming removed 3 bases at V and 6 bases at J, with 7 bases between. The V gene's germline CDR1 is SGDLS and CDR2 YYNGEE. CDR3 DNA sequence: TGTGCCAGCAGCGAAGGAGGCGAGCAGTACTTC. Translating gives CASSEGGEQYF.

J is TRBJ1-2 and V is TRBV5-1; D may be TRBD1 (6 bases). CDR1 is SGHRS, CDR2 YFSETQ, per germline. The length of the CDR3 is 13 residues. V lost 0 bases to trimming and J lost 6 bases, with 9 bases between them. The CDR3 DNA reads TGCGCCAGCAGCTTGGCAGGGGTAGATGGCTACACCTTC. It translates to CASSLAGVDGYTF.

The J gene is TRBJ1-3, the V gene TRBV30; D remains ambiguous. The CDR3 sequence is 14 residues long. Trimming removed 3 bases from V and 4 bases from J, with 13 bases in between. The germline V gene has CDR1 GTSNPN and CDR2 SVGIG (reference sequence). In nucleotides, the CDR3 is TGTGCCTGGAGATCAGTGACTGGGGGAAACACCATATATTTT. Encoded protein: CAWRSVTGGNTIYF.

V is TRBV19 and J is TRBJ1-5; the match to TRBD1 covers 7 bases. This CDR3 has 14 residues. Germline-derived CDR1 and CDR2 are LNHDA and SQIVND (reference sequence). J was trimmed by 2 bases and V by 7 bases; bases with no gene match: 5. This CDR3 reads CASTDRPGNQPQHF. The CDR3 bases are TGTGCCAGTACGGACAGGCCGGGCAATCAGCCCCAGCATTTT.

The chain is built from TRBV6-5 and TRBJ1-3, with D possibly matching TRBD1 (6 bases). The CDR3 consists of 14 residues. CDR1 is MNHEY and CDR2 is SVGAGI in the germline V gene. V was clipped by 6 bases and J by 0 bases, with 9 bases between them. In DNA form, the CDR3 reads TGTGCCAGCAGAGACAGGTTCTCTGGAAACACCATATATTTT. The encoded protein is CASRDRFSGNTIYF.

This clone was picked up a small number of times. The chain links TRBV9 to TRBJ1-2, with 8 bases identical to TRBD1. The J segment lost 0 bases and the V segment lost 3 bases, leaving 4 bases of the junction unmatched. Germline assignment: CDR1 SGDLS and CDR2 YYNGEE. This CDR3 spans 15 amino acids. The CDR3 nucleotides are TGTGCCAGCAGCGGACAGGGGAATGCTAACTATGGCTACACCTTC. Translated: CASSGQGNANYGYTF.

The chain links TRBV30 to TRBJ1-2; weak D call: TRBD1 (6 bases). The CDR3 has 12 residues. Germline assignment: CDR1 GTSNPN and CDR2 SVGIG (reference sequence). V shed 5 bases and J shed 2 bases, with 9 bases lying between them. The DNA for the CDR3 is TGTGCCTGGGGCGACAGGAACTATGGCTACACCTTC. Translated: CAWGDRNYGYTF.

The CDR3 is CASSQEEGGAEAFF. The CDR3 DNA sequence: TGTGCCAGCAGCCAAGAGGAGGGGGGGGCTGAAGCTTTCTTT. This rearrangement joins TRBV3-1 (or the pseudogene TRBV3-2) to TRBJ1-1; TRBD1 is a possible D gene (6 bases). This CDR3 comprises 14 residues. The V end lost 0 bases, the J end lost 6 bases, and 11 bases lay between the germline ends. Germline CDR1 reads LGHDT; CDR2 reads YNNKEL (reference sequence).

V gene TRBV2 combines with J gene TRBJ2-3, with 10 bases matching TRBD2. Germline CDR1 and CDR2: SNHLY and FYNNEI. V lost 3 bases and J lost 8; bases outside the gene matches: 11. The length of the CDR3 is 16 residues. The CDR3 is CASSDISGGAGGTQYF. In DNA, the CDR3 is TGTGCCAGCAGTGACATCAGCGGGGGGGCAGGGGGTACGCAGTATTTT.

The J gene is TRBJ1-1, the V gene TRBV5-1; D is uncertain. The germline gives CDR1 SGHRS, CDR2 YFSETQ. V lost 0 bases to trimming and J lost 1 base, with 10 bases between them. The length of the CDR3 is 15 residues. CDR3 in amino acids: CASSLGRVGNTEAFF. In DNA form, the CDR3 reads TGCGCCAGCAGCTTGGGGCGGGTGGGGAACACTGAAGCTTTCTTT.

This clone was seen once. The chain employs TRBV9 and TRBJ1-6, with 8 bases that match TRBD1. V lost 4 bases and J lost 10; bases outside the gene matches: 16. The germline V gene has CDR1 SGDLS and CDR2 YYNGEE. The CDR3 length is 17 residues. CDR3 sequence reads: CASSPLPFDRGESPLHF. The CDR3 DNA reads as TGTGCCAGCAGCCCCCTCCCCTTTGACAGGGGAGAATCACCCCTCCACTTT.

V is TRBV29-1 and J is TRBJ1-2, with D perhaps TRBD1 (5 bases). Germline CDR1 reads SQVTM; CDR2 reads ANQGSEA. The CDR3 runs 12 residues. The V gene lost 4 bases and the J gene lost 2 bases, with 8 bases spanning the gap. The CDR3 spells CSVVGGNYGYTF. CDR3 coding DNA: TGCAGCGTTGTTGGGGGGAACTATGGCTACACCTTC. Complete variable domain (other parts from reference TRBV29-1 and TRBJ1-2): SAVISQKPSRDICQRGTSLTIQCQVDSQVTMMFWYRQQPGQSLTLIATANQGSEATYESGFVIDKFPISRPNLTFSTLTVSNMSPEDSSIYLCSVVGGNYGYTFGSGTRLTVV.

For the CDR3, the DNA is TGCAGCGTTCGGGGGGCGAGTGAAAAACTGTTTTTT. This translates into CSVRGASEKLFF. The V call is TRBV29-1, the J call TRBJ1-4; possible D gene TRBD1, 6 bases. V dropped 5 bases and J dropped 7 bases, with 11 bases sitting between them. Per the germline V gene, CDR1 is SQVTM and CDR2 is ANQGSEA. The CDR3 extends over 12 amino acids.

This clone was seen only once. V usage is TRBV19 and J usage is TRBJ2-1; 12 nucleotides match TRBD2. Germline CDR1 is LNHDA and CDR2 is SQIVND (reference sequence). This CDR3 is 14 amino acids long. With 5 bases clipped from V and 10 bases from J, the junction kept 6 bases outside the gene matches. CDR3 in amino acids: CASSSRLAGDEQFF. The CDR3 DNA is TGTGCCAGTAGTTCTCGACTAGCGGGGGACGAGCAGTTCTTC.

J is TRBJ1-2 and V is TRBV18; 8 nucleotides line up with TRBD1. V lost 2 bases, J lost 6 bases, and 8 bases stayed unmatched. Looked up from germline, CDR1 is KGHSH and CDR2 is LQKENI. The CDR3 runs 15 residues. The CDR3 spells CASSPGTGLIDGYTF. CDR3 nucleotide sequence: TGTGCCAGCTCACCAGGGACAGGACTCATCGATGGCTACACCTTC.

The rearrangement joins TRBV4-1 to TRBJ1-1, with 7 bases identical to TRBD1. Germline CDR1 is MGHRA and CDR2 is YSYEKL. V shed 6 bases and J 0 bases; nucleotides not matched to a gene: 4. The CDR3 runs 14 residues. CDR3 in amino acids: CASRVGQLNTEAFF. The CDR3, as DNA: TGCGCCAGCAGGGTGGGACAGCTGAACACTGAAGCTTTCTTT.

The chain joins TRBV6-5 to TRBJ2-7; 9 nucleotides agree with TRBD2. CDR1 and CDR2 (germline): MNHEY, SVGAGI. V was pared by 9 bases and J by 6 bases, with 9 bases of the junction left unmatched. This CDR3 has 13 amino acids. In nucleotides, the CDR3 is TGTGCCAGTTGTAGCGGGGGATTCTGCGAGCAGTACTTC. It encodes CASCSGGFCEQYF.

The rearrangement links TRBV5-1 to TRBJ1-6; tentative D call: TRBD1 (5 bases). V dropped 4 bases and J dropped 0 bases, with 17 bases sitting between them. Germline CDR1 SGHRS, CDR2 YFSETQ. The CDR3 is 18 amino acids. The CDR3 nucleotides read TGCGCCAGCAGCCCCTCCGTAGGGGTCAGCTCCTATAATTCACCCCTCCACTTT. Protein: CASSPSVGVSSYNSPLHF.

In DNA, the CDR3 is TGTGCCAGCAGCCCTGGACAAATCCCCGGGGAGCTGTTTTTT. This codes for CASSPGQIPGELFF. The chain links TRBV3-1 (or the pseudogene TRBV3-2) to TRBJ2-2; TRBD1 is a possible D gene (5 bases). The V end lost 4 bases, the J end lost 6 bases, and 12 bases lay between the germline ends. CDR3 length equals 14 residues. Germline V gene lookup returns CDR1 LGHDT and CDR2 YNNKEL (reference sequence).